The sequence of this T cell receptor beta chain was determined in a study of T-cell memory formation after mild COVID-19. Findings of the study overall: CD4+ clones that contracted lay mainly in CM and EM; CD8+ ones lay in EMRA. Contracting clones from day 15 to 85 showed balanced CD4/CD8; later expanders favored CD4+. Within pre-infection memory, some responding clones were found, suggesting cross-reactive memory joined.

There are 14 residues in the CDR3. Looked up from germline, CDR1 is SGHTA and CDR2 is FQGNSA. V was shortened by 3 bases and J by 4 bases, with 10 bases between the two germline ends. MiXCR, run by TCRdb on the 5' RACE reads, gives a single entry per CDR3 protein. The repertoire includes a few hundred thousand distinct CDR3 sequences, approximately 15% of them detected once, and roughly 21% sits in the top ten. A note on this clonotype: The antigen remains undetermined.

The chain carries TRBV7-2 and TRBJ2-1; the D gene is possibly TRBD1 (6 bases). The clonotype was recovered from a man between 18 and 29 years old who had mild COVID-19 (a few samples of this study predate the infection). Cell type and time point are not known. Sequencing was carried out using PBMCs or a T cell subset sorted from them (not recorded which). CDR3 sequence: CASSFLGTYNEQFF. CDR3 in DNA: TGTGCCAGCAGCTTTCTGGGGACATACAATGAGCAGTTCTTC.